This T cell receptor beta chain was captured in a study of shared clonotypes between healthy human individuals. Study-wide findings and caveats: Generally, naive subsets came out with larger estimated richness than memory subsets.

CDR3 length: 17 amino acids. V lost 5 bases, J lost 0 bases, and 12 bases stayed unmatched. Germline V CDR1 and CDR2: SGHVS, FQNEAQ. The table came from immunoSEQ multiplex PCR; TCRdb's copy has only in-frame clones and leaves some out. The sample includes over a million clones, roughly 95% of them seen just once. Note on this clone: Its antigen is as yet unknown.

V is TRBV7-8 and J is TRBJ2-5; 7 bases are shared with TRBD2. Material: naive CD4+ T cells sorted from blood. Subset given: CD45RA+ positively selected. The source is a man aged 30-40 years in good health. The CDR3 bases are TGTGCCAGCAGCAATAGACTAGCCGTCTCGTACCAAGAGACCCAGTACTTC. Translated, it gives CASSNRLAVSYQETQYF.